A selection of T cell receptor beta chains follows, all from one sample in a study of T cell repertoires in cytomegalovirus infection. MiXCR was run by TCRdb on the reads, yielding one entry per CDR3 protein. The data show about a million distinct CDR3 sequences, around 29% seen once. Which antigens these TCRs recognize remains unknown. Here the sequenced sample was cultured CD8+ T cells from PBMCs, taken from culture after CMV antigen stimulation. All receptors come from a human donor in good health (CMV status not recorded). Some clones in this sample may be carry-over from other donors' samples. Each CDR3 is given with its conserved first and last residue. D genes are given only for firm matches. Size is stated for part of the rows, as once, few or many counts, or as a class when the clone is expanded.

d_call	clone_size	v_call	j_call	cdr3_aa	cdr3_nt
TRBD2	few	TRBV6-2/TRBV6-3	TRBJ2-1	CASTQLAGTSGEQFF	TGTGCCAGCACTCAACTAGCGGGGACCTCGGGTGAGCAGTTCTTC
-	few	TRBV5-1	TRBJ1-1	CASSPQPGYMNTEAFF	TGCGCCAGCAGCCCTCAACCAGGGTACATGAACACTGAAGCTTTCTTT
-	-	TRBV29-1	TRBJ2-7	CSVVDTNWNVYEQYF	TGCAGCGTTGTGGACACCAACTGGAACGTCTACGAGCAGTACTTC
-	few	TRBV27	TRBJ1-1	CASSYKRLDTEAFF	TGTGCCAGCAGCTACAAACGATTGGACACTGAAGCTTTCTTT
TRBD1	many	TRBV6-1	TRBJ1-3	CASSPSGGTGNTIYF	TGTGCCAGCAGTCCTTCAGGGGGGACTGGAAACACCATATATTTT
-	many	TRBV7-2	TRBJ2-7	CASSYFSYEQYF	TGTGCCAGCAGCTACTTCTCCTACGAGCAGTACTTC
-	many	TRBV7-8	TRBJ2-2	CASSLEARGRGTGELFF	TGTGCCAGCAGCTTAGAGGCCAGGGGAAGGGGCACCGGGGAGCTGTTTTTT
TRBD2	few	TRBV12-3/TRBV12-4	TRBJ2-3	CASTSGLATDTQYF	TGTGCCAGCACCTCTGGACTAGCAACAGATACGCAGTATTTT
TRBD2	few	TRBV11-2	TRBJ2-5	CASRASGGPYQETQYF	TGTGCCAGTCGCGCTAGCGGGGGACCGTACCAAGAGACCCAGTACTTC
TRBD1	few	TRBV20-1	TRBJ1-2	CSAEHRDRGLTNYGYTF	TGCAGTGCTGAGCACCGGGACAGAGGACTAACTAACTATGGCTACACCTTC
-	-	TRBV6-1	TRBJ1-3	CATYGNTIYF	TGTGCCACCTATGGAAACACCATATATTTT
TRBD1	few	TRBV6-5	TRBJ2-5	CASSYSGGLQETQYF	TGTGCCAGCAGTTACTCAGGGGGCCTCCAAGAGACCCAGTACTTC
-	few	TRBV7-9	TRBJ1-1	CASSSDRGVLNTEAFF	TGTGCCAGCAGCTCAGACCGAGGGGTTCTGAACACTGAAGCTTTCTTT
-	few	TRBV7-2	TRBJ2-3	CASSLVLIPGTDTQYF	TGTGCCAGCAGCTTAGTTCTAATTCCGGGCACAGATACGCAGTATTTT